This TCR beta chain appears in the sequencing data of a study of T-cell reconstitution after alpha-beta-depleted transplantation in children. Study-wide points: By about two months after transplant, alpha-beta T cells reportedly arose from several hundred graft clones that had expanded. T-cell counts and diversity were attributed mostly to newly produced T cells one year after transplant.

A TCRbeta library incorporating unique molecular identifiers was prepared. Each CDR3 protein is one row after TCRdb ran MiXCR on the PCR reads. The sample includes roughly 300,000 distinct CDR3 sequences, around a tenth of them seen just once. Germline loops: CDR1 SGHVS, CDR2 FNYEAQ. The V and J ends lost 5 bases and 2 bases respectively, with 17 bases between them. The CDR3 runs 16 residues. There are many counts of this clonotype. Antigen specificity is unknown. V gene TRBV7-6 combines with J gene TRBJ2-3, with D perhaps matching TRBD1 or TRBD2 (5 bases each). Sequenced here: peripheral blood, sampled 180 days after TCRalphabeta/CD19-depleted stem cell transplant. The sequence came from a male patient aged 2-15 years who had a stem cell transplant for chronic granulomatous disease, so the T cells may come from the graft donor. The CDR3 here is CASSKISWDPTDTQYF. Here the CDR3 DNA reads TGTGCCAGCAGCAAAATCAGTTGGGACCCCACAGATACGCAGTATTTT.